Presented here are 4 T cell receptor beta chains from one specimen sequenced in a study of cytomegalovirus exposure and HLA in healthy donors. Use of 60 Vbeta and 13 Jbeta primers characterized the PCR. Assay: immunoSEQ multiplex PCR; the TCRdb copy retains only in-frame clones and omits some. Among 100,000 to 150,000 clones listed, around three quarters were seen once. Input material: PBMCs. These TCRs come from a female donor in good health and CMV-seronegative.

By share of the sample, this clone is medium-sized. V usage is TRBV9 and J usage is TRBJ2-7; D unclear. There are 16 residues in the CDR3. V was pared by 4 bases and J by 2 bases, with 19 bases between. Germline CDR1 SGDLS, CDR2 YYNGEE. This chain's CDR3 is CASSPSPKLLTYEQYF. CDR3 nucleotides: TGTGCCAGCAGCCCCTCCCCCAAGCTATTAACCTACGAGCAGTACTTC.

The rearrangement joins TRBV6-1 to TRBJ2-7; 9 nucleotides line up with TRBD2. V was pared by 4 bases and J by 2 bases, with 6 bases of the junction left unmatched. The CDR3 sequence is 15 residues long. The germline gives CDR1 MNHNS, CDR2 SASEGT. This CDR3 is CASSGSGGQPYEQYF. CDR3 DNA: TGTGCCAGCAGTGGGAGCGGGGGGCAGCCCTACGAGCAGTACTTC.

This chain links TRBV18 with TRBJ2-2; maybe TRBD1 (5 bases). V gave up 3 bases and J gave up 0 bases, with 17 bases separating them. Germline V gene data show CDR1 as KGHSH and CDR2 as LQKENI. This CDR3 contains 18 residues. The CDR3 loop is CASSPRAGVSTNTGELFF. The CDR3 bases are TGTGCCAGCTCACCCAGGGCTGGAGTGAGTACGAACACCGGGGAGCTGTTTTTT.

The J gene is TRBJ2-7, the V gene TRBV11-1; maybe TRBD2 (6 bases). V was clipped by 4 bases and J by 6 bases, with 19 bases between them. The CDR3 length is 15 residues. CDR1 and CDR2 (germline): SGHAT, FQDESV (reference sequence). The CDR3 loop is CASSSRDSLWGEQYF. In DNA, the CDR3 is TGTGCCAGCAGCTCCCGGGACTCACTCTGGGGCGAGCAGTACTTC.